These 13 T cell receptor beta chains came from one sample sequenced in a study of shared clonotypes between healthy human individuals. The table came from immunoSEQ multiplex PCR; TCRdb's copy has only in-frame clones and leaves some out. The repertoire holds about 520,000 clones, with roughly 95% as singletons. Sequences were obtained from naive CD4+ T cells sorted from blood. Subset given: CD45RA+ positively selected. These receptors originate from a woman aged 25 to 39 in good health.

V and J are TRBV7-2 and TRBJ2-1; TRBD1 matches 9 bases. The CDR3 spans 16 residues. Germline CDR1 SGHTA, CDR2 FQGNSA. Losses at the gene ends were 1 base for V and 7 bases for J; bases not matched to a gene: 8. The DNA of the CDR3 is TGTGCCAGCAGCTTAGTAGGGACAGGGTATATTAATGAGCAGTTCTTC. As protein: CASSLVGTGYINEQFF.

This sequence joins TRBV18 and TRBJ1-5; weak D call: TRBD1 (5 bases). Per germline, CDR1 KGHSH and CDR2 LQKENI. V was pared by 4 bases and J by 5 bases, with 9 bases between. The CDR3 runs 13 residues. CDR3 DNA sequence: TGTGCCAGCTCACAGGGGACGGATCAGCCCCAGCATTTT. As protein: CASSQGTDQPQHF.

This sequence joins TRBV28 and TRBJ2-7; the D is unclear. Germline lookup yields CDR1 MDHEN and CDR2 SYDVKM. V was trimmed by 7 bases and J by 0 bases, leaving 7 bases between them. CDR3 length: 12 residues. Here the CDR3 DNA reads TGTGCCAGCAAACAGAGCTCCTACGAGCAGTACTTC. This gives the protein CASKQSSYEQYF.

This chain uses TRBV5-1 with TRBJ2-7, with D uncertain. Between the trimmed V and J ends, which lost 0 bases and 0 bases, there was a span of 7 bases. Germline V gene data show CDR1 as SGHRS and CDR2 as YFSETQ. The CDR3 loop spans 14 amino acids. The CDR3 coding sequence is TGCGCCAGCAGCTTGGATTTCGCCTCCTACGAGCAGTACTTC. As protein: CASSLDFASYEQYF.

The chain's CDR3 is CASSFMGTRWTSSYEQYF. DNA for the CDR3: TGTGCCAGCAGTTTCATGGGAACAAGGTGGACGAGCTCCTACGAGCAGTACTTC. The chain has TRBV28 and TRBJ2-7; D is unresolved. Germline V CDR1 and CDR2: MDHEN, SYDVKM. This CDR3 region has 18 residues. With 3 bases removed from V and 0 bases from J, the gap between germline ends came to 21 bases.

This chain joins TRBV5-1 and TRBJ1-1; D is uncertain. This CDR3 contains 13 residues. Germline values: CDR1 SGHRS, CDR2 YFSETQ. Trimming took off 4 bases at V and 5 bases at J, with 12 bases between the two ends. The CDR3 sequence is CASSKPGETEAFF. The DNA of the CDR3 is TGCGCCAGCAGCAAGCCTGGGGAGACTGAAGCTTTCTTT.

This sequence joins TRBV29-1 and TRBJ1-1, with D unresolved. Deletions cut 8 bases from V and 2 bases from J, with 15 bases between. The CDR3 runs to 13 residues. Germline V lookup: CDR1 SQVTM, CDR2 ANQGSEA. CDR3 amino acids: CSLTRAINTEAFF. The DNA for the CDR3 is TGCAGCCTTACCCGGGCCATTAACACTGAAGCTTTCTTT.

This chain connects TRBV12-5 to TRBJ1-2, with a possible D match to TRBD1 (5 bases). The CDR3 sequence is 12 residues long. Germline V gives CDR1 LGHNT, CDR2 FRNRAP. V was trimmed by 3 bases and J by 5 bases, leaving 7 bases between them. CDR3 loop: CASGLTGYGYTF. In DNA, the CDR3 is TGTGCTAGTGGTTTAACAGGTTATGGCTACACCTTC.

Note on this clone: The identical CDR3 is also encoded by other nucleotide sequences in the sample. The chain couples TRBV20-1 to TRBJ1-1; D is uncertain. Trimming pared 2 bases from V and 5 bases from J, leaving 3 bases between. The germline CDR1 and CDR2 sequences are DFQATT and SNEGSKA (reference sequence). This CDR3 is 10 amino acids long. The CDR3 sequence: CSARRTEAFF. The DNA for the CDR3 is TGCAGTGCTAGAAGGACTGAAGCTTTCTTT.

The rearrangement links TRBV5-1 to TRBJ2-2, with TRBD2 matching over 15 bases. The CDR3 spans 18 residues. CDR1 and CDR2 (germline): SGHRS, YFSETQ. Trimming at V came to 4 bases and at J to 0 bases, leaving 4 bases not matched to a gene. The CDR3 loop is CASSPRTSGRANTGELFF. CDR3 coding DNA: TGCGCCAGCAGCCCCCGGACTAGCGGGAGGGCGAACACCGGGGAGCTGTTTTTT.

This clone appeared once. The chain couples TRBV6-5 to TRBJ2-3; TRBD2 matches 10 bases. Trimming removed 9 bases from V and 6 bases from J; junction bases left unmatched: 9. The CDR3 runs to 14 residues. The germline V gene encodes CDR1 MNHEY and CDR2 SVGAGI. CDR3 sequence (DNA): TGTGCCAGTTCCGCTAGCGGGAGTTGGGATACGCAGTATTTT. Translation gives CASSASGSWDTQYF.

On this clone: This CDR3 is also generated by other DNA sequences in the sample. The V call is TRBV10-3, the J call TRBJ1-2, with D maybe TRBD1 (6 bases). Germline V gives CDR1 ENHRY, CDR2 SYGVKD. This CDR3 is built from 14 residues. The V end lost 1 base, the J end lost 1 base, and 7 bases lay between the germline ends. CDR3 sequence: CAISELQGNYGYTF. In DNA form, the CDR3 reads TGTGCCATCAGTGAGTTACAGGGTAACTATGGCTACACCTTC.

The gene calls are TRBV7-9 and TRBJ2-5; TRBD2 might be the D (5 bases). CDR1 SEHNR and CDR2 FQNEAQ come from the germline V gene (reference sequence). The CDR3 has 12 amino acids. Trimming shortened V by 3 bases and J by 11 bases, and 13 bases separated the two germline ends. CDR3 coding DNA: TGTGCCAGCAGCTTCGGGGATGGGGAGCAGTACTTC. As protein: CASSFGDGEQYF.